Sequencing of this T cell receptor beta chain was carried out in a study of shared clonotypes between healthy human individuals. Looking at the study overall: CD4 naive cells filled three plates per donor, CD4 memory three, CD8 naive two and CD8 memory one.

Regarding the study as a whole: Naive subsets generally exceeded memory subsets in estimated richness. Enrolling few donors narrowed the genetic and exposure-history diversity that was represented.

In regard to this clone: Its antigen is currently unknown.

CD45RO-negative, CCR7-selected cells formed the naive CD8 fraction, which excluded terminally differentiated effector memory CD45RA+ cells. This table comes from immunoSEQ multiplex PCR, and its TCRdb copy is limited to in-frame clones, with some not included. The sample consists of a few million clones, 93% of them appearing once. The J segment lost 3 bases and the V segment lost 3 bases, leaving 7 bases of the junction unmatched. The CDR3 contains 16 residues. Looked up from germline, CDR1 is LNHNV and CDR2 is YYDKDF (reference sequence). V and J are TRBV15 and TRBJ2-3; 9 bases are shared with TRBD2. The TCR originated in a man between 18 and 35 years old in good health. Some clones in this sample may be carry-over from other donors' samples. Source material: naive CD8+ T cells from PBMCs. CDR3 region: CATSRLAGVGTDTQYF. The CDR3 DNA reads as TGTGCCACCAGCAGGTTAGCGGGAGTAGGAACAGATACGCAGTATTTT.